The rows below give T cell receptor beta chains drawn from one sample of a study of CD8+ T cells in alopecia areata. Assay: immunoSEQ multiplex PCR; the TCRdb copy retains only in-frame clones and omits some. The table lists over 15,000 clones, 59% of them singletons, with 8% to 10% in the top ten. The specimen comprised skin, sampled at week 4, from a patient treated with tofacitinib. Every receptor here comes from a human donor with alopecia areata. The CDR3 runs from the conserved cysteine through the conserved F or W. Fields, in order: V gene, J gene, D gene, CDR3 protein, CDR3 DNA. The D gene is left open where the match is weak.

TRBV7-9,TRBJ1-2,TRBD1,CASSCMGGGTGETCGYTF,TGTGCCAGCAGCTGCATGGGTGGTGGGACAGGGGAAACCTGTGGCTACACCTTC
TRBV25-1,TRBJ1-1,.,CASSSLTGNTEAFF,TGTGCCAGCAGCTCCTTGACAGGAAACACTGAAGCTTTCTTT
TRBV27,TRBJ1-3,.,CASSPLRASGNTIYF,TGTGCCAGCTCTCCCCTTAGGGCCTCTGGAAACACCATATATTTT
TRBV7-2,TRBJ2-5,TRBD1,CASSLAVTGIQTQYF,TGTGCCAGCAGCTTAGCAGTGACAGGGATACAGACCCAGTACTTC
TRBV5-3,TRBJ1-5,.,CASSLVGNQPQHF,TGTGCCAGCAGCTTGGTTGGAAATCAGCCCCAGCATTTT
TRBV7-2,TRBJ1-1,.,CASSLGRQGPRTEAFF,TGTGCCAGCAGCTTAGGGAGGCAGGGCCCCCGAACTGAAGCTTTCTTT
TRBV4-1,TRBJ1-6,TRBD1,CASSQYPGQGDSPLHF,TGCGCCAGCAGCCAATATCCGGGACAGGGGGATTCACCCCTCCACTTT
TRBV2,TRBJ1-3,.,CASKGNTIYF,TGTGCCAGCAAAGGGAACACCATATATTTT
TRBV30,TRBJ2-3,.,CAWSVGGQSDTQYF,TGTGCCTGGAGTGTGGGGGGACAGTCTGATACGCAGTATTTT
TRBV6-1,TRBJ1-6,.,CASSGYSFDNSPLHF,TGTGCCAGCAGTGGGTATTCCTTCGATAATTCACCCCTCCACTTT
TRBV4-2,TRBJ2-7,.,CASSQDRWVRQGYEQYF,TGTGCCAGCAGCCAAGATCGGTGGGTTCGGCAGGGCTACGAGCAGTACTTC
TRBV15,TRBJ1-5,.,CATSNSNQPQHF,TGTGCCACCAGCAATAGCAATCAGCCCCAGCATTTT
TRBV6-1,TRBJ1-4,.,CASRTRGEKLFF,TGTGCCAGCAGAACAAGGGGGGAAAAACTGTTTTTT
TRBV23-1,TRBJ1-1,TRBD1,CASSQSADRVAREDTEAFF,TGCGCCAGCAGTCAATCAGCCGACAGGGTAGCCCGTGAAGACACTGAAGCTTTCTTT
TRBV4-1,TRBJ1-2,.,CASSQETADYGYTF,TGCGCCAGCAGCCAAGAGACAGCAGACTATGGCTACACCTTC
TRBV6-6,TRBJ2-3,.,CASSYSGSITDTQYF,TGTGCCAGCAGTTACTCGGGCAGTATCACAGATACGCAGTATTTT
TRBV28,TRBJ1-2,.,CASSTPSKHGYTF,TGTGCCAGCAGCACCCCGTCAAAACATGGCTACACCTTC
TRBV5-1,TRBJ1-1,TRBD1,CASSVGQGKTEAFF,TGCGCCAGCAGCGTAGGACAGGGGAAGACTGAAGCTTTCTTT
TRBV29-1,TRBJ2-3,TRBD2,CSVDGGGNTDTQYF,TGCAGCGTTGATGGCGGGGGAAACACAGATACGCAGTATTTT
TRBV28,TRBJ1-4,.,CASSLSGVGQEKLFF,TGTGCCAGCAGTTTATCGGGGGTGGGCCAGGAAAAACTGTTTTTT